Shown below are 27 T cell receptor beta chains from a single sample sequenced in a study of synovial regulatory T cells in juvenile arthritis. Clones were sequenced by immunoSEQ multiplex PCR, and TCRdb holds only the in-frame ones, with some missing. This table holds 9,000 to 10,000 clones. Sequenced material: Treg cells from blood. Subset noted: remaining (HLA-DR-negative) circulating blood Treg cells. Receptors originate from a donor between 2 and 29 years old with juvenile idiopathic arthritis.

The rearrangement links TRBV11-2 to TRBJ1-3. Germline V gene data show CDR1 as SGHAT and CDR2 as FQNNGV. This CDR3 has 15 residues. No DNA is given. CDR3: CASSLMWSSGNTIYF.

The rearrangement uses TRBV10-1 and TRBJ2-7; the TCRdb D gene call, TRBD2, has no DNA to confirm it. The germline V gene encodes CDR1 WNHNN and CDR2 SYGVQD (reference sequence). The CDR3 extends over 14 amino acids. No DNA was logged. CDR3 in amino acids: CATFLGGGSYEQYF.

This chain uses TRBV6-6 with TRBJ1-1. Per germline, CDR1 MNHNY and CDR2 SVGAGI (reference sequence). The CDR3 has 11 residues. The coding DNA is unavailable. The CDR3 reads CAATVNTEAFF.

The rearrangement joins TRBV6-6 to TRBJ1-1. The CDR3 contains 12 residues. The record lacks a DNA sequence. The germline gives CDR1 MNHNY, CDR2 SVGAGI (reference sequence). The CDR3 spells CASRAPGSEAFF.

J is TRBJ1-2 and V is TRBV10-2. The CDR3 extends over 13 amino acids. The DNA is unrecorded. Germline values: CDR1 WSHSY, CDR2 SAAADI. CDR3 protein: CARSGPGSYGYTF.

This sequence joins TRBV5-1 and TRBJ1-5; TCRdb's D call, TRBD1, is unchecked because there is no DNA. CDR3 size: 15 residues. No DNA sequence is on record. Germline lookup yields CDR1 SGHRS and CDR2 YFSETQ. CDR3 residues: CASSSTGGYNQPQHF.

The rearrangement links TRBV4-3 to TRBJ1-2. The CDR3 runs to 16 residues. There is no recorded DNA. The germline V gene encodes CDR1 LGHNA and CDR2 YSLEER. CDR3: CASSQAGTDYSDGYTF.

The chain combines TRBV7-9 with TRBJ1-1. The CDR3 has 11 residues. Nucleotide data are not available. The germline gives CDR1 SEHNR, CDR2 FQNEAQ (reference sequence). The CDR3 sequence is CASSLSLSAFF.

CDR3 in amino acids: CASSWQSSYEQYF. V is TRBV19 and J is TRBJ2-7. CDR1 LNHDA and CDR2 SQIVND come from the germline V gene (reference sequence). This CDR3 spans 13 amino acids. The record lacks a DNA sequence.

The chain uses TRBV14 and TRBJ2-3. The CDR3 consists of 13 residues. No nucleotide data were recorded. From germline, CDR1 is SGHDN and CDR2 FVKESK. The CDR3 region is CASSQDPTDTQYF.

The chain links TRBV10-3 to TRBJ2-1; absent DNA, TCRdb's TRBD1 call cannot be checked. This CDR3 spans 16 amino acids. The protein alone is recorded here. The V gene's germline CDR1 is ENHRY and CDR2 SYGVKD. The CDR3: CAIRPTGPSPYNEQFF.

V and J are TRBV18 and TRBJ2-7; TCRdb proposes TRBD1, but this gene call is untestable without DNA. The germline V gene encodes CDR1 KGHSH and CDR2 LQKENI. The CDR3 runs 15 residues. No DNA has been recorded. This CDR3 is CASSLRDSSSYEQYF.

This chain uses TRBV28 with TRBJ1-5; TCRdb's D call, TRBD1, is unchecked because there is no DNA. Germline V gene lookup returns CDR1 MDHEN and CDR2 SYDVKM. The CDR3 totals 13 residues. The DNA is not on file. The CDR3 spells CASTIQGGQPQHF. The variable domain in full, completed from reference TRBV28 and TRBJ1-5, reads DVKVTQSSRYLVKRTGEKVFLECVQDMDHENMFWYRQDPGLGLRLIYFSYDVKMKEKGDIPEGYSVSREKKERFSLILESASTNQTSMYLCASTIQGGQPQHFGDGTRLSIL.

V usage is TRBV7-3 and J usage is TRBJ1-5. Per germline, CDR1 SGHTA and CDR2 FQGTGA. This CDR3 has 13 amino acids. The nucleotide record is missing. The CDR3: CASSGGPNQPQHF.

The CDR3 loop is CASSPPGRNLYEQYF. The chain recombines TRBV18 with TRBJ2-7. CDR1 KGHSH and CDR2 LQKENI come from the germline V gene. The CDR3 sequence is 15 residues long. No DNA is recorded.

V usage is TRBV30 and J usage is TRBJ1-4; there is no DNA to check the TCRdb D call of TRBD1. CDR1 and CDR2 from the germline V gene are GTSNPN and SVGIG (reference sequence). CDR3 length: 12 residues. The DNA sequence is not available. This CDR3 reads CAWSVAGGRLFF.

V and J are TRBV19 and TRBJ1-3. CDR1 and CDR2 (germline): LNHDA, SQIVND (reference sequence). The CDR3 spans 15 residues. No DNA accompanies this entry. This CDR3 reads CASSIGGVSGNTIYF. Complete variable domain (other parts from reference TRBV19 and TRBJ1-3): DGGITQSPKYLFRKEGQNVTLSCEQNLNHDAMYWYRQDPGQGLRLIYYSQIVNDFQKGDIAEGYSVSREKKESFPLTVTSAQKNPTAFYLCASSIGGVSGNTIYFGEGSWLTVV.

J is TRBJ1-2 and V is TRBV5-3. TRBV5-3 is classed as an ORF, of uncertain function. The CDR3 consists of 11 residues. The record lacks a DNA sequence. CDR3: CARRRKDGYTF.

The CDR3 here is CASSEVWGNNYGYTF. The rearrangement links TRBV6-1 to TRBJ1-2. CDR1 and CDR2 from the germline V gene are MNHNS and SASEGT. This CDR3 region has 15 residues. Only the protein is available.

The genes are TRBV5-1 and TRBJ1-6; the D call from TCRdb, TRBD1, cannot be confirmed without DNA. Germline CDR1 and CDR2: SGHRS and YFSETQ. This CDR3 region has 13 residues. No nucleotide data were recorded. The CDR3: CASKGDYNSPLHF.

The chain joins TRBV14 to TRBJ2-2; the D call of TRBD1 rests on TCRdb alone, since no DNA is present to check it. This CDR3 region has 16 residues. The nucleotide record is missing. CDR1 and CDR2 from the germline V gene are SGHDN and FVKESK. The CDR3 region is CASSLHRGKNTGELFF.

CDR3 sequence reads: CASSYLGRYSPLHF. The chain recombines TRBV6-5 with TRBJ1-6; TCRdb's D gene call, TRBD1, goes unchecked for lack of DNA. The V gene's germline CDR1 is MNHEY and CDR2 SVGAGI. The CDR3 contains 14 residues. No nucleotide data were recorded.

This sequence joins TRBV6-5 and TRBJ2-3. There are 13 residues in the CDR3. This entry has no DNA. CDR1 and CDR2 from the germline V gene are MNHEY and SVGAGI. The CDR3 sequence is CASSYPSRDTQYF.

The chain joins TRBV20-1 to TRBJ1-3. The CDR3 extends over 11 amino acids. Only the protein sequence is given. Germline V gives CDR1 DFQATT, CDR2 SNEGSKA (reference sequence). This CDR3 is CSASRGGTIYF.

The rearrangement links TRBV5-5 to TRBJ1-4; absent DNA, TCRdb's TRBD1 call cannot be checked. The CDR3 loop spans 13 amino acids. No DNA appears here. Per the germline V gene, CDR1 is SGHKS and CDR2 is YYEKEE (reference sequence). CDR3 loop: CASSSTGQKKLFF.

V usage is TRBV6-4 and J usage is TRBJ1-1; the D call from TCRdb, TRBD1, cannot be confirmed without DNA. CDR3 size: 13 residues. Only the protein is available. In germline, CDR1 is MRHNA, CDR2 SNTAGT. CDR3 residues: CASRQQGNTEAFF.

The chain carries TRBV7-2 and TRBJ2-4; TCRdb's assignment of TRBD1 cannot be checked, as there is no DNA. CDR1 and CDR2 from the germline V gene are SGHTA and FQGNSA. This CDR3 is 14 amino acids long. A DNA sequence was not provided. This CDR3 reads CASSNRDIVGIQYF.